This is a list of T cell receptor beta chains from one sample in a study of blood T cells in healthy people across ages. One entry per CDR3 protein, called by TCRdb with MiXCR from the 5' RACE reads. In the table there are around 850,000 distinct CDR3 sequences, roughly 35% of which are singletons. Sequenced input: blood. The origin of the receptors is a man between 18 and 35 years old in good health. The CDR3 runs from the conserved cysteine through the conserved F or W. A D gene is named only where the DNA matches it firmly. Size tells how often a clone was seen (once, few, many) or the class of an expanded clone, and some rows leave it out.

J gene	V gene	clone size	D gene	CDR3 DNA	CDR3 protein
TRBJ2-5	TRBV13	few	TRBD2	TGTGCCAGCAGCTTAACTAGCGGGGTGGAGACCCAGTACTTC	CASSLTSGVETQYF
TRBJ2-7	TRBV19	-	TRBD1	TGTGCCAGTAGTATTGGACAGGGAAGCTCCTACGAGCAGTACTTC	CASSIGQGSSYEQYF
TRBJ2-1	TRBV5-1	many	TRBD2	TGCGCCAGCAGCTTGTTGGTCGCGGGAGATGAGCAGTTCTTC	CASSLLVAGDEQFF
TRBJ2-7	TRBV28	-	-	TGTGCCAGCAGTTTGGGGGTATCCCTCTCCTACGAGCAGTACTTC	CASSLGVSLSYEQYF
TRBJ2-1	TRBV10-3	-	TRBD2	TGTGCCATCAGTGATGCTAGCGGCTCCTACAATGAGCAGTTCTTC	CAISDASGSYNEQFF
TRBJ2-7	TRBV18	-	TRBD1	TGTGCCAGCTCACCTACTCCAGGGGGAAGCGAGCAGTACTTC	CASSPTPGGSEQYF
TRBJ2-1	TRBV5-1	many	TRBD2	TGCGCCAGCAGCCCGTCTAGCGGCTCTTACAATGAGCAGTTCTTC	CASSPSSGSYNEQFF
TRBJ2-5	TRBV28	-	-	TGTGCCAGCAGTGCCGCCGGCGGGGCTTTGGAGACCCAGTACTTC	CASSAAGGALETQYF
TRBJ2-7	TRBV6-2/TRBV6-3	-	-	TGTGCCAGCGCCACAGGGGACTACTCCTACGAGCAGTACTTC	CASATGDYSYEQYF
TRBJ2-1	TRBV2	-	-	TGTGCCAGCATCAGGGCGCCGGGAGAGACCCAGTTCTTC	CASIRAPGETQFF
TRBJ1-2	TRBV16	once	TRBD1	TGTGCCAGCAGCCAAGCCCTGGACAGGGACGGCTACACCTTC	CASSQALDRDGYTF
TRBJ2-3	TRBV5-1	few	TRBD1	TGCGCCAGCAGCTTGTTGGGCAGGGGGCCAGATACGCAGTATTTT	CASSLLGRGPDTQYF
TRBJ1-2	TRBV28	-	TRBD1	TGTGCCAGCAGACCGACAGGGGGCTACTATGGCTACACCTTC	CASRPTGGYYGYTF
TRBJ2-5	TRBV20-1	few	-	TGCAGTGCTAGAGCCGAACTAAACCGCGGCGAGACCCAGTACTTC	CSARAELNRGETQYF
TRBJ1-6	TRBV7-2	-	TRBD1	TGTGCCAGCGGTACAGGGGCGGATTCACCCCTCCACTTT	CASGTGADSPLHF
TRBJ2-1	TRBV20-1	few	TRBD2	TGCAGTGCTAGTGTGGCGGGAGTGGGTGAGCAGTTCTTC	CSASVAGVGEQFF
TRBJ1-2	TRBV4-2	-	-	TGTGCCAGCAGCCAAGATGGAGGGGGACTCTATGGCTACACCTTC	CASSQDGGGLYGYTF
TRBJ1-5	TRBV12-3/TRBV12-4	-	-	TGTGCCAGCAGCTCAACGGCGGCACTCCAGCCCCAGCATTTT	CASSSTAALQPQHF
TRBJ1-1	TRBV5-5	-	TRBD1	TGTGCCATCAGCCCGAGACAGGGAACGAACACTGAAGCTTTCTTT	CAISPRQGTNTEAFF
TRBJ2-2	TRBV2	-	TRBD2	TGTGCCAGCAGGGGAGGGGCAAACACCGGGGAGCTGTTTTTT	CASRGGANTGELFF
TRBJ2-5	TRBV5-1	many	TRBD1	TGCGCCAGCAGCGAGACAGGGTACGAGACCCAGTACTTC	CASSETGYETQYF
TRBJ1-2	TRBV5-6	many	-	TGTGCCAGCAGCCACCGGACTGCGTATGGCTACACCTTC	CASSHRTAYGYTF
TRBJ2-3	TRBV15	-	-	TGTGCCACCAGCAGAGATCACAAGGCGCCTGGCACAGATACGCAGTATTTT	CATSRDHKAPGTDTQYF
TRBJ1-1	TRBV7-9	few	-	TGTGCCAGCAGCTTAGGGTTGGGACTAAACACTGAAGCTTTCTTT	CASSLGLGLNTEAFF
TRBJ2-7	TRBV30	-	-	TGTGCCTGGAGTGTAAGGGGCAACTCCTACAATGAGCAGTACTTC	CAWSVRGNSYNEQYF
TRBJ1-6	TRBV7-2	few	-	TGTGCCAGCAGATTGGGGGGTCCAGCGGCGAATTCACCCCTCCACTTT	CASRLGGPAANSPLHF
TRBJ1-5	TRBV6-1	few	-	TGTGCCAGCAGTGAGTCCCGATATCAGCCCCAGCATTTT	CASSESRYQPQHF